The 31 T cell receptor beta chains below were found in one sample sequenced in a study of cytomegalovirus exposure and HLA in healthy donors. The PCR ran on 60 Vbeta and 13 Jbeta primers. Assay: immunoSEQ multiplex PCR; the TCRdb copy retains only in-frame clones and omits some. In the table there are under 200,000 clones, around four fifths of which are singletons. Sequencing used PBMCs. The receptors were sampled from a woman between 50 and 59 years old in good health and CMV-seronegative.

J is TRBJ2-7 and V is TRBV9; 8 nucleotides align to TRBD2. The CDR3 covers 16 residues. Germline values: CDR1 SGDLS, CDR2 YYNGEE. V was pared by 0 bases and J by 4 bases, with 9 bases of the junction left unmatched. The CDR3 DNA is TGTGCCAGCAGCGTAGGCGCTAGCGGGTCCGGGTACGAGCAGTACTTC. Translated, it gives CASSVGASGSGYEQYF.

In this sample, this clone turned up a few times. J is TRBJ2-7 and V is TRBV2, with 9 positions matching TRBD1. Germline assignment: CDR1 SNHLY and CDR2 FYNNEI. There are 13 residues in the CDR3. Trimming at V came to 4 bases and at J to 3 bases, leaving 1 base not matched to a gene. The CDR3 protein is CASSGQGDYEQYF. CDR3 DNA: TGTGCCAGCAGTGGACAGGGGGACTACGAGCAGTACTTC.

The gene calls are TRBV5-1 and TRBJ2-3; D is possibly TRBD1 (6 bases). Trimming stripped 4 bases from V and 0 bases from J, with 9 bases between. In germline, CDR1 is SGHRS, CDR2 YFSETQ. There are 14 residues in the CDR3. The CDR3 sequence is CASSRDKSTDTQYF. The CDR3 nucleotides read TGCGCCAGCAGCCGGGACAAGAGCACAGATACGCAGTATTTT.

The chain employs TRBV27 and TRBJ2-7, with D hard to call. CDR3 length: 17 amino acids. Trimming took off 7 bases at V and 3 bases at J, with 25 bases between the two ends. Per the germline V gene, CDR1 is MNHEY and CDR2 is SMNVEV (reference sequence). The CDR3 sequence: CASTRKASSLVGYEQYF. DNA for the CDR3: TGTGCCAGCACCCGGAAAGCGTCGTCTTTGGTGGGCTACGAGCAGTACTTC.

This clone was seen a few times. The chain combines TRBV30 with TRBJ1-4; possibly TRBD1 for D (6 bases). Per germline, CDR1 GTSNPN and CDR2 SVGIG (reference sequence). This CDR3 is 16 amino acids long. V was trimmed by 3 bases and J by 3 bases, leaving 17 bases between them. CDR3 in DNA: TGTGCCTGGAGGCTCCCCGACCGGACAGCTAATGAAAAACTGTTTTTT. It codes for CAWRLPDRTANEKLFF.

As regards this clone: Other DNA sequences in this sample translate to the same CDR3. The CDR3 is CASSLGTGASYNSPLHF. DNA for the CDR3: TGTGCCAGCAGCTTAGGGACAGGGGCGTCCTATAATTCACCCCTCCACTTT. This chain links TRBV7-8 with TRBJ1-6, with 9 bases lining up with TRBD1. This CDR3 region has 17 residues. Germline CDR1 SGHVS, CDR2 FQNEAQ. Losses at the gene ends were 1 base for V and 1 base for J; bases not matched to a gene: 2.

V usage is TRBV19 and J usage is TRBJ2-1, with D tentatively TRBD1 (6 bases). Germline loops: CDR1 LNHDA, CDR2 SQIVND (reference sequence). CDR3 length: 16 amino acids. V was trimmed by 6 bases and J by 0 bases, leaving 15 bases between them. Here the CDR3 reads CASRRTQGSSYNEQFF. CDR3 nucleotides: TGTGCCAGTAGGAGGACGCAGGGGAGCTCCTACAATGAGCAGTTCTTC.

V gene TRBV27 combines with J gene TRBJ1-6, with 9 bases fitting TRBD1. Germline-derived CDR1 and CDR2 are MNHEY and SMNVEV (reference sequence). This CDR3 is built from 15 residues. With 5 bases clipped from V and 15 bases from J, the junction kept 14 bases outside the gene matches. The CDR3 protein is CASSPKTGGALNLHF. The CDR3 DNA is TGTGCCAGCAGTCCAAAAACAGGGGGCGCATTGAACCTCCACTTT.

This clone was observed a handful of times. The CDR3 DNA reads as TGTGCCAGCAGCTTGGGTCGGCTAGCTGGTAAACGGGGTTTAGGTGAGCAGTTCTTC. This gives the protein CASSLGRLAGKRGLGEQFF. V gene TRBV7-8 combines with J gene TRBJ2-1, with D maybe TRBD2 (5 bases). V lost 3 bases to trimming and J lost 9 bases, with 30 bases between them. The CDR3 covers 19 residues. In germline, CDR1 is SGHVS, CDR2 FQNEAQ.

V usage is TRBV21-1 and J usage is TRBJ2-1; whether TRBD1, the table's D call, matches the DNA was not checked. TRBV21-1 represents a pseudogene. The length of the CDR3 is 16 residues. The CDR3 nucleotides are TGTGCCAGCAGCAAATCTCGCCGACAGTTAACCGTTGAGCAGTTCTTC. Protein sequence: CASSKSRRQLTVEQFF.

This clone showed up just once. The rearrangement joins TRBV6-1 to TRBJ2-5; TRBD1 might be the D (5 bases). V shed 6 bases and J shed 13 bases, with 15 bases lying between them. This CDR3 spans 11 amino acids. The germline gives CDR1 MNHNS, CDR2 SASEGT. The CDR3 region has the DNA TGTGCCAGCAGAGGGGCCATAGTGGGGTACTTC. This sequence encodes CASRGAIVGYF.

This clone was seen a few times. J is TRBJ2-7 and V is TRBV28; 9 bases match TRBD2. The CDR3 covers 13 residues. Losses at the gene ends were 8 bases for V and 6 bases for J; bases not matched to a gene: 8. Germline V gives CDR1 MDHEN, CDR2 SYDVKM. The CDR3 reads CASSLAGVPEQYF. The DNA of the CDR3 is TGTGCCAGCTCTTTAGCGGGAGTCCCCGAGCAGTACTTC.

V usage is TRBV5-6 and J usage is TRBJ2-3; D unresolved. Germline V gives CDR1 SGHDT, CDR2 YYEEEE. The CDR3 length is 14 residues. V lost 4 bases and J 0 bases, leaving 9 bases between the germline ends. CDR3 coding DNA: TGTGCCAGCAGCGCAACAATTAGCACAGATACGCAGTATTTT. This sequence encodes CASSATISTDTQYF. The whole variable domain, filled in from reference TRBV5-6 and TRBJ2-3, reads DAGVTQSPTHLIKTRGQQVTLRCSPKSGHDTVSWYQQALGQGPQFIFQYYEEEERQRGNFPDRFSGHQFPNYSSELNVNALLLGDSALYLCASSATISTDTQYFGPGTRLTVL.

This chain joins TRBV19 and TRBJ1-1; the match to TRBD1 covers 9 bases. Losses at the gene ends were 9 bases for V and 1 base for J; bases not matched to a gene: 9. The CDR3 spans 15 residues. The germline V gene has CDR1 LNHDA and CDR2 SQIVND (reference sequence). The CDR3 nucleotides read TGTGCCAGCACCCGGGACAGGGCTAAGAACACTGAAGCTTTCTTT. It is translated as CASTRDRAKNTEAFF.

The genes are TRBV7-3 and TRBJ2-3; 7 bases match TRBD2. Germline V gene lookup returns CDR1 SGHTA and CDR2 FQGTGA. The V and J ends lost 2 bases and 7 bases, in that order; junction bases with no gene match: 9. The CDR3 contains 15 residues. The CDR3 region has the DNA TGTGCCAGCAGCTTAGTTGGGACGGGAGGCAATACGCAGTATTTT. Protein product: CASSLVGTGGNTQYF.

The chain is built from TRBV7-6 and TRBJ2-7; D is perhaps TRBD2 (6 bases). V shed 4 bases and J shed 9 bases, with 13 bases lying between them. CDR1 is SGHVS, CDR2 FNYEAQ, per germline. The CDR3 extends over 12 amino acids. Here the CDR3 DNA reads TGTGCCAGCAGCTCATCAAGCGGGCCGCAGTACTTC. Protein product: CASSSSSGPQYF.

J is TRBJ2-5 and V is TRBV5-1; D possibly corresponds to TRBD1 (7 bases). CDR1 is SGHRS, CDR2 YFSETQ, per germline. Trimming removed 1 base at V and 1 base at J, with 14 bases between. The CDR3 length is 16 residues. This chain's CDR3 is CASSLQPGGLQETQYF. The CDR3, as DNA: TGCGCCAGCAGCTTGCAACCAGGGGGGCTCCAAGAGACCCAGTACTTC.

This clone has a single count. The CDR3 DNA sequence: TGTGCCAGCAGCTTAGCGTGGCGGGAGGTGTTTGAGCAGTACTTC. Protein sequence: CASSLAWREVFEQYF. This rearrangement joins TRBV7-9 to TRBJ2-7; TRBD2 aligns across 8 bases. With 0 bases clipped from V and 7 bases from J, the junction kept 8 bases outside the gene matches. CDR1 is SEHNR and CDR2 is FQNEAQ in the germline V gene (reference sequence). The CDR3 length is 15 residues.

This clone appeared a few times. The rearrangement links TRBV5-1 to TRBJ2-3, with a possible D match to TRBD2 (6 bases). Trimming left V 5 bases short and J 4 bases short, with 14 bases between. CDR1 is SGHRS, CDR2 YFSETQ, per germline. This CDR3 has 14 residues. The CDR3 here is CASRTGGPPDTQYF. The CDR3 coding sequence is TGCGCCAGCAGGACTGGAGGGCCCCCAGATACGCAGTATTTT.

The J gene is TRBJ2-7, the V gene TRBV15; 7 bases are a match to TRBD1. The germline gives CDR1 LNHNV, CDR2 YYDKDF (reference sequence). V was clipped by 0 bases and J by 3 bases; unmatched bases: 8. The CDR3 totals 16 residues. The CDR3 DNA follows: TGTGCCACCAGCAGAGATCGGGGACAGTCAGACTACGAGCAGTACTTC. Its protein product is CATSRDRGQSDYEQYF.

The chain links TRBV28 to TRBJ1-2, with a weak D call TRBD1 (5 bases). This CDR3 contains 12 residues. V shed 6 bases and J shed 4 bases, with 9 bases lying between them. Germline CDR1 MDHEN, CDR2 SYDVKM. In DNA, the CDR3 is TGTGCCAGCAGCTCAGGGCTCTATGGCTACACCTTC. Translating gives CASSSGLYGYTF.

The CDR3 DNA reads TGTGCCAGCAGTTCGCGATTCGGCATCACTAGCGGGAAAGGAACAGATACGCAGTATTTT. It yields the protein CASSSRFGITSGKGTDTQYF. This chain uses TRBV27 with TRBJ2-3, with TRBD2 matching over 10 bases. With 4 bases clipped from V and 3 bases from J, the junction kept 19 bases outside the gene matches. The CDR3 contains 20 residues. Germline CDR1 and CDR2: MNHEY and SMNVEV (reference sequence).

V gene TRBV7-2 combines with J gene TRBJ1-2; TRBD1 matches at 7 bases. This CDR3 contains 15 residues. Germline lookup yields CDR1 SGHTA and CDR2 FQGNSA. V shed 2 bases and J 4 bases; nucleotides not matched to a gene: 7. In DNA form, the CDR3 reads TGTGCCAGCAGCTTAAGGGCAGGGGGGCTCTATGGCTACACCTTC. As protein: CASSLRAGGLYGYTF. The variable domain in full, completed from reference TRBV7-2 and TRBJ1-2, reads GAGVSQSPSNKVTEKGKDVELRCDPISGHTALYWYRQSLGQGLEFLIYFQGNSAPDKSGLPSDRFSAERTGGSVSTLTIQRTQQEDSAVYLCASSLRAGGLYGYTFGSGTRLTVV.

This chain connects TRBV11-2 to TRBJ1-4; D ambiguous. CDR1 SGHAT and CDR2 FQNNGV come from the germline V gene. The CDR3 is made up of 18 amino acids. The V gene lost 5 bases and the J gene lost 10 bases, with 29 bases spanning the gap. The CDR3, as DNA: TGTGCCAGCAGCCCTTCCAACCCACCCCCAGAGGTTCGTGGAAAACTGTTTTTT. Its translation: CASSPSNPPPEVRGKLFF.

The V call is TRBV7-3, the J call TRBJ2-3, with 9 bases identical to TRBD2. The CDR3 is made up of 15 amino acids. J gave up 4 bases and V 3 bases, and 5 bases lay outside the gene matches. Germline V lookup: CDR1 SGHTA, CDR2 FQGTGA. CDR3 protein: CASSFGGREADTQYF. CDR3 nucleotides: TGTGCCAGCAGCTTCGGCGGGAGGGAAGCAGATACGCAGTATTTT.

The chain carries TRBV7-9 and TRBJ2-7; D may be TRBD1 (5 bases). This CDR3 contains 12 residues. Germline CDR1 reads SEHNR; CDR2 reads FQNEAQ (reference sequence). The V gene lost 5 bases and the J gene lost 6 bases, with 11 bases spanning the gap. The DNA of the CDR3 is TGTGCCAGCAGCAAAGACAGTAGCGAGCAGTACTTC. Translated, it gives CASSKDSSEQYF.

The CDR3 sequence: CASIILAGGPTDTQYF. The CDR3 bases are TGTGCCAGCATTATATTAGCGGGAGGGCCTACAGATACGCAGTATTTT. The chain uses TRBV2 and TRBJ2-3; 11 bases line up with TRBD2. V lost 7 bases and J lost 3; bases outside the gene matches: 9. The germline V gene has CDR1 SNHLY and CDR2 FYNNEI. There are 16 residues in the CDR3. The full variable domain, completed using reference TRBV2 and TRBJ2-3, is EPEVTQTPSHQVTQMGQEVILRCVPISNHLYFYWYRQILGQKVEFLVSFYNNEISEKSEIFDDQFSVERPDGSNFTLKIRSTKLEDSAMYFCASIILAGGPTDTQYFGPGTRLTVL.

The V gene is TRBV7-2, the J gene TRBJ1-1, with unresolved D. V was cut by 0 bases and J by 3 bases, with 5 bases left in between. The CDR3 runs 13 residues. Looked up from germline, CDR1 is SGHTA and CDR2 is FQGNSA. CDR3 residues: CASSLAGDTEAFF. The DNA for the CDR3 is TGTGCCAGCAGCTTAGCAGGAGACACTGAAGCTTTCTTT.

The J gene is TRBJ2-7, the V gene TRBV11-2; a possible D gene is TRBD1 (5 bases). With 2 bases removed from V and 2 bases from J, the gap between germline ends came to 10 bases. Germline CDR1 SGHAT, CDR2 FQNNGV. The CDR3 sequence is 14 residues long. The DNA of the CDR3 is TGTGCCAGCAGCTTAACAGGCAGGACCTACGAGCAGTACTTC. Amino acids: CASSLTGRTYEQYF. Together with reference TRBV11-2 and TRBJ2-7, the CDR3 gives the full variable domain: EAGVAQSPRYKIIEKRQSVAFWCNPISGHATLYWYQQILGQGPKLLIQFQNNGVVDDSQLPKDRFSAERLKGVDSTLKIQPAKLEDSAVYLCASSLTGRTYEQYFGPGTRLTVT.

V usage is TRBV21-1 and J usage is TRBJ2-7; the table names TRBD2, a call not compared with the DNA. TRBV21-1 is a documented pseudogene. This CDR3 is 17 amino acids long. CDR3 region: CASSKVYGTSGSYEQYF. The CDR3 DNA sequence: TGTGCCAGCAGCAAAGTGTATGGGACTAGCGGGAGCTACGAGCAGTACTTC.

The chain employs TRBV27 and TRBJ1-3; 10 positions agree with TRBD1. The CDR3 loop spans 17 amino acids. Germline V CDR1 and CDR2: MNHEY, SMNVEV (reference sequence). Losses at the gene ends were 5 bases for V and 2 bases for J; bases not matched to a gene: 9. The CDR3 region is CASSRIDRGRTGNTIYF. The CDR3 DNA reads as TGTGCCAGCAGTAGAATCGACAGGGGGCGAACTGGAAACACCATATATTTT.